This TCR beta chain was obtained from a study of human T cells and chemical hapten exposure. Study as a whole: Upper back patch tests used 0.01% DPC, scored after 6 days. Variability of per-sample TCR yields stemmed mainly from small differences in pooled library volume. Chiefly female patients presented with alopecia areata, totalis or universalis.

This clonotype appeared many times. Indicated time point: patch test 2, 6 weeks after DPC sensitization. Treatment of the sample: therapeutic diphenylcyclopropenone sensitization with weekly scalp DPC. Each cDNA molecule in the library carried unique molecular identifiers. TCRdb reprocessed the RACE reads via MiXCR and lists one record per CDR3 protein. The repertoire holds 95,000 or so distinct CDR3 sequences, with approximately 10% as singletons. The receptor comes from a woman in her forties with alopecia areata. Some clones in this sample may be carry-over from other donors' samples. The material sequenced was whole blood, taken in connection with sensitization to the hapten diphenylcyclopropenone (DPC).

The DNA of the CDR3 is TGTGCCAGCAGCCTCCTTCGAGACCAAGAGACCCAGTACTTC. Its translation is CASSLLRDQETQYF. The chain combines TRBV7-9 with TRBJ2-5; D gene unclear. Germline V CDR1 and CDR2: SEHNR, FQNEAQ (reference sequence). Trimming removed 5 bases at V and 0 bases at J, with 10 bases between. This CDR3 contains 14 residues.